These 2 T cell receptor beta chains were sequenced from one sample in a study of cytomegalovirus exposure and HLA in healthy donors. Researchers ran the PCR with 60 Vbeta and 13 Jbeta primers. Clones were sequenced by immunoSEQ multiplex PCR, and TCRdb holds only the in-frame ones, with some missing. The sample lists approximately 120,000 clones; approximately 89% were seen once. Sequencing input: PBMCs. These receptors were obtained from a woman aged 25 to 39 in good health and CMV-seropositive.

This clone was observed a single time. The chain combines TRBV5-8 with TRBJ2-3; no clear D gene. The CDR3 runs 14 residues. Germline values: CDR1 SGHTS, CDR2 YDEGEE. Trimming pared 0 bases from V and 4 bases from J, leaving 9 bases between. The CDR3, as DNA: TGTGCCAGCAGCTTGGCCCCCACAGCAGATACGCAGTATTTT. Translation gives CASSLAPTADTQYF.

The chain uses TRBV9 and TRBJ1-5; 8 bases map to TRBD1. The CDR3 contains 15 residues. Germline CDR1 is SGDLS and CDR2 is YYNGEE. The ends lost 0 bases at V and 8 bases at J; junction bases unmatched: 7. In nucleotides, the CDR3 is TGTGCCAGCAGCGTAGCAACAGGGGGTACAGAGCCCCAGCATTTT. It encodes CASSVATGGTEPQHF.